The present T cell receptor beta chain was sequenced within a study of post-analysis software for immune sequencing data. In the study overall: Recorded disease courses covered relapsing-remitting, secondary progressive and progressive-relapsing multiple sclerosis. Some patients had no subtype annotation.

Study-wide findings and caveats: Elevated frequency relative to controls characterized four or five TRBV segments in patients, TRBV5-6, TRBV5-1 and TRBV20-1 among them. Diversity measured as normalized Chao1 was significantly lower in multiple sclerosis patients than in controls. Pronounced co-clustering by F measure was evident among identically batched samples.

The germline V gene has CDR1 MNHEY and CDR2 SVGAGI. This CDR3 is built from 12 residues. In this sample, this clonotype turned up a few times. What it binds is unknown. Incorporated into the TCR beta cDNA libraries were unique molecular identifiers, which served to reduce PCR and sequencing biases. Starting from about 1 to 10 million T cells, the study yielded about 490,000 cDNA molecules. TCRdb re-called the PCR reads through MiXCR, storing one row per CDR3 protein. The sample has some 500,000 distinct CDR3 sequences; 45% are singletons. The origin of this receptor is a girl aged 5-17 years with multiple sclerosis. The V call is TRBV6-5, the J call TRBJ2-4; no clear D. The J call is in doubt because the DNA end fits TRBJ2-7 better. Sequencing was carried out using blood. The CDR3 sequence is CASSRPSHEQYF. The CDR3 DNA reads as TGTGCCAGCAGCCGCCCCAGCCACGAGCAGTACTTC.